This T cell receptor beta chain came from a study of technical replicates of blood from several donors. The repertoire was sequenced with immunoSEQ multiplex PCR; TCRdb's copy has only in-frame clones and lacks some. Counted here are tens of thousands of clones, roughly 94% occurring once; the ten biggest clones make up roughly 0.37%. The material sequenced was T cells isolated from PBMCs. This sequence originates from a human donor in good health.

CDR3 DNA sequence: TGTGCCAGCAGTCCCGACAGTTACTATCAGCCCCAGCATTTT. It translates to CASSPDSYYQPQHF. The V gene is TRBV6-5, the J gene TRBJ1-5, with D perhaps matching TRBD1 (5 bases). The germline V and J ends were trimmed by 5 bases and 5 bases, with 13 bases remaining between them. The length of the CDR3 is 14 residues. CDR1 and CDR2 (germline): MNHEY, SVGAGI.